A selection of T cell receptor beta chains follows, all from one sample in a study of monozygotic twins with inflammatory bowel disease. For each CDR3 protein, TCRdb gives one entry from its re-call of the 5' RACE reads, without DNA. Across approximately 340,000 distinct CDR3 sequences, the top ten clones capture roughly 2% of the sample. Sequenced sample: blood. These TCRs come from a human donor with ulcerative colitis or Crohn's disease, or a healthy co-twin of an affected twin (not recorded which). Both conserved end residues are part of each CDR3.

J	length	V	CDR3
TRBJ1-5	13	TRBV29-1	CSVDAGSGQPQHF
TRBJ2-7	15	TRBV6-5	CASSYIGTGANEQYF
TRBJ2-2	15	TRBV7-2	CASSLAGVITGELFF
TRBJ2-7	12	TRBV11-2	CASSSGHYEQYF
TRBJ2-5	16	TRBV7-9	CASSSPRDGYQETQYF
TRBJ2-7	13	TRBV20-1	CSVRGTALYEQYF
TRBJ2-1	13	TRBV7-2	CASLAGNYNEQFF
TRBJ2-7	15	TRBV27	CASSLGTGSSYEQYF
TRBJ2-7	17	TRBV6-5	CASSGTSGGVSSYEQYF
TRBJ1-6	12	TRBV20-1	CSARGGGSPLHF
TRBJ1-6	14	TRBV25-1	CASSVAGSNSPLHF
TRBJ2-5	14	TRBV20-1	CSAHGLQEQETQYF
TRBJ2-1	14	TRBV24-1	CATSDRDRVREQFF
TRBJ1-2	13	TRBV20-1	CSAGGADNYGYTF
TRBJ1-2	15	TRBV7-9	CASSLQSSVSYGYTF
TRBJ1-1	12	TRBV28	CASSTLGQAAFF
TRBJ2-7	15	TRBV27	CASIPTPGINYEQYF
TRBJ1-1	14	TRBV11-2	CASSYSASGSEAFF
TRBJ2-2	15	TRBV7-9	CASSLEGANTGELFF
TRBJ2-7	14	TRBV5-1	CASSLGGPPYEQYF
TRBJ2-1	15	TRBV5-1	CVSSLVFGGADEQFF
TRBJ2-7	12	TRBV12-3/TRBV12-4	CASRPDSYEQYF
TRBJ1-2	14	TRBV3-1	CASSFPGQAYGYTF
TRBJ2-3	15	TRBV5-1	CASSGGTAPTDTQYF
TRBJ2-2	15	TRBV7-2	CASSFSSSGTGELFF
TRBJ2-4	16	TRBV5-1	CASSTHQTGGKNIQYF
TRBJ2-2	16	TRBV3-1	CASTTGWSANTGELFF
TRBJ1-2	15	TRBV25-1	CASSAGGVSNYGYTF
TRBJ2-1	15	TRBV29-1	CSEVAGATSYNEQFF
TRBJ2-3	15	TRBV11-2	CASRRGQTSTDTQYF
TRBJ2-5	15	TRBV5-1	CASSDGAGQQETQYF
TRBJ2-3	17	TRBV5-4	CASALAKASGFPDTQYF
TRBJ1-4	15	TRBV20-1	CSAKGIWPKPEKLFF
TRBJ2-1	13	TRBV12-3/TRBV12-4	CASSPRAPNEQFF
TRBJ2-7	14	TRBV27	CASASTGWTYEQYF
TRBJ2-3	17	TRBV7-2	CASSLRLAGAPGDTQYF
TRBJ2-2	14	TRBV21-1	CASTPDSSTGELFF
TRBJ2-4	13	TRBV29-1	CSVVGGAKNIQYF
TRBJ1-2	14	TRBV7-2	CASSSGQANYGYTF
TRBJ2-1	18	TRBV6-1	CASSPPNSEGGSYNEQFF
TRBJ1-2	15	TRBV5-1	CASSLDAVGLYGYTF
TRBJ2-2	13	TRBV5-6	CASSLIQTGELFF
TRBJ2-1	15	TRBV10-3	CAITRGLEESNEQFF
TRBJ2-3	18	TRBV3-1	CASSHPWTSGVLLNTQYF
TRBJ2-1	15	TRBV7-9	CASSAGLAGDNEQFF
TRBJ1-1	15	TRBV11-2	CASSLTTGTAVEAFF
TRBJ2-7	15	TRBV10-3	CAISEPADGSYEQYF
TRBJ2-7	13	TRBV15	CATSRDLGYEQYF
TRBJ2-7	13	TRBV27	CASNGGGPYEQYF